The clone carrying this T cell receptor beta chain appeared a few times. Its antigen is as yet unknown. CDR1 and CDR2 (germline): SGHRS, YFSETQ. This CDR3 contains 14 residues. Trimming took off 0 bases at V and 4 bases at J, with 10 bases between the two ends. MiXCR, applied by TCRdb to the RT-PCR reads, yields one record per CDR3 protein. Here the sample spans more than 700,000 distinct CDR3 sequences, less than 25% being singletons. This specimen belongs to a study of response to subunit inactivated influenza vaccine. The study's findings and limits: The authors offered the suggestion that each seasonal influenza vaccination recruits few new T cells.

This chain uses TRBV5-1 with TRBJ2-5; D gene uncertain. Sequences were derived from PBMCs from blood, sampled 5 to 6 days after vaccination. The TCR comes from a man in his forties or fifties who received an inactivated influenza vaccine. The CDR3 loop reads CASSLVPPGETQYF. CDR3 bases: TGCGCCAGCAGCTTGGTCCCCCCCGGAGAGACCCAGTACTTC.